This T cell receptor (beta chain) was identified during a study of CD8 T cells in Susac syndrome. Sequencing of TCR beta drew on CD8+ and CD4+ T cells from blood. cDNA came from around 0.5 to 1 ug RNA primed by random hexamers. TCRdb reprocessed the immunoSEQ multiplex PCR reads via MiXCR and lists one record per CDR3 protein. The sample shows about 200,000 distinct CDR3 sequences, approximately 95% of them seen only once. CDR3 length: 12 residues. The germline V gene has CDR1 MNHEY and CDR2 SMNVEV (reference sequence). Between the trimmed V and J ends, which lost 6 bases and 11 bases, there was a span of 14 bases.

This rearrangement joins TRBV27 to TRBJ2-1; no clear D gene. The clonotype comes from a human donor with multiple sclerosis. The sample was CD4+ T cells from PBMCs. CDR3 residues: CASSLQTKKQFF. The CDR3 DNA reads as TGTGCCAGCAGCCTCCAGACAAAAAAGCAGTTCTTC.